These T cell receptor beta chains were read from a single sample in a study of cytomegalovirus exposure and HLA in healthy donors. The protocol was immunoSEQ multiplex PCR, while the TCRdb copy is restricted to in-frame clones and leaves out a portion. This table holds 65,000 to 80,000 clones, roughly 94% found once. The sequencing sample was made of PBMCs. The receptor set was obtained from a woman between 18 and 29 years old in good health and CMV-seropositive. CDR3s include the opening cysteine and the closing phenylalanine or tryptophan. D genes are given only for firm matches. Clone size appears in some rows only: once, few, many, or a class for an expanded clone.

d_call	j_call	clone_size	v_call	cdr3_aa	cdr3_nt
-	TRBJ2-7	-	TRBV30	CAWRAGVTYEQYF	TGTGCCTGGAGGGCGGGTGTGACCTACGAGCAGTACTTC
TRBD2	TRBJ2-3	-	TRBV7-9	CASSLAPTSGTDTQYF	TGTGCCAGCAGCTTAGCCCCGACTAGCGGCACAGATACGCAGTATTTT
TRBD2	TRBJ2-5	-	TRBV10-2	CASSEWGRAETQYF	TGCGCCAGCAGTGAATGGGGGAGGGCAGAGACCCAGTACTTC
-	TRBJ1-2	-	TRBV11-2	CASSSWRKDRPNYGYTF	TGTGCCAGCAGCTCCTGGAGAAAGGACAGACCTAACTATGGCTACACCTTC
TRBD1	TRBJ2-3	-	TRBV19	CASSITGDSTQYF	TGTGCCAGTAGTATTACAGGGGATTCTACGCAGTATTTT
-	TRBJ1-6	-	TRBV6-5	CASSYSGQGSPLHF	TGTGCCAGCAGTTACTCGGGTCAGGGTTCACCCCTCCACTTT
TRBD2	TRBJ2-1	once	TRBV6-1	CASRPGLAYNEQFF	TGTGCCAGCAGGCCGGGACTAGCGTACAATGAGCAGTTCTTC
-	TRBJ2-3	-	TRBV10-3	CAISESRQGTDTQYF	TGTGCCATCAGTGAGTCGAGGCAGGGGACAGATACGCAGTATTTT
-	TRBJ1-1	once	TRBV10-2	CASSEEQVNTEAFF	TGCGCCAGCTCTGAAGAACAGGTGAACACTGAAGCTTTCTTT
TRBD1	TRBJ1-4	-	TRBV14	CASSQTGGKYEKLFF	TGTGCCAGCAGTCAGACAGGGGGCAAGTATGAAAAACTGTTTTTT
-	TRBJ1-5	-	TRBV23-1	CASSQVTRDKRNQPQHF	TGCGCCAGCAGTCAGGTTACCCGGGACAAACGCAATCAGCCCCAGCATTTT
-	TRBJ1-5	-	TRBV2	CASSRLGKPQHF	TGTGCCAGCAGTCGCCTCGGGAAGCCCCAGCATTTT
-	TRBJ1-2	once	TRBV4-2	CASSQEAAGRHMGGYTF	TGTGCCAGCAGCCAAGAAGCCGCAGGGAGGCATATGGGTGGCTACACCTTC
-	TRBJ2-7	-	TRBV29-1	CSVKQGGAGHEQYF	TGCAGCGTTAAGCAAGGGGGGGCTGGCCACGAGCAGTACTTC
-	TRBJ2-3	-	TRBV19	CASSIGRATDTQYF	TGTGCCAGTAGTATCGGCAGGGCCACAGATACGCAGTATTTT
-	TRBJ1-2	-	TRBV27	CASRLRGAELVYTF	TGTGCCAGCAGGCTACGGGGGGCCGAATTGGTCTACACCTTC
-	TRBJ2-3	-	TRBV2	CASRTSSSSTDTQYF	TGTGCCAGCAGAACTAGCAGCTCTAGCACAGATACGCAGTATTTT
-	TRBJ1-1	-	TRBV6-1	CASPGRMNTEAFF	TGTGCCAGTCCAGGGAGGATGAACACTGAAGCTTTCTTT
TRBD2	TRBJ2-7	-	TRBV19	CASRSGGNSYEQYF	TGTGCCAGTAGAAGCGGGGGAAACTCCTACGAGCAGTACTTC
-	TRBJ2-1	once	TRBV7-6	CASSPGLEKNEQFF	TGTGCCAGCAGCCCGGGACTCGAGAAGAATGAGCAGTTCTTC
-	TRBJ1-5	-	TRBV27	CASKTGISNQPQHF	TGTGCCAGCAAAACAGGGATTAGCAATCAGCCCCAGCATTTT
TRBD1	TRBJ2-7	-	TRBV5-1	CASSLAQGLDEQYF	TGCGCCAGCAGCTTGGCACAGGGGCTCGACGAGCAGTACTTC
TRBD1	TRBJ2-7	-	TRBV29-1	CSVEATPGTGGGQYF	TGCAGCGTTGAAGCCACACCCGGGACAGGTGGTGGGCAGTACTTC
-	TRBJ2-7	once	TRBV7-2	CASSSAVGGEQYF	TGTGCCAGCAGCTCCGCGGTGGGGGGCGAGCAGTACTTC
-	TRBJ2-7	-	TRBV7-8	CASSLASRQSSYEQYF	TGTGCCAGCAGCTTAGCGTCGAGACAGAGCTCCTACGAGCAGTACTTC
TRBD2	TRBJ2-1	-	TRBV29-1	CSVDFSGGIGRGVNYNEQFF	TGCAGCGTTGATTTTAGCGGGGGCATTGGTAGAGGGGTAAACTACAATGAGCAGTTCTTC